What follows describes a single T cell receptor (beta chain). This specimen belongs to a study of blood T cell repertoires in COVID-19. Study in general: Samples taken during acute and convalescent COVID-19 were collected in the United States, Italy and Spain. From T cells, B-cell-depleted T cells, or PBMCs came the material, which was cDNA or gDNA.

Methods used by the authors: The assay estimated nucleated cells by amplifying reference gene primers. Data came from immunoSEQ multiplex PCR; TCRdb stores just in-frame clones and leaves some out. D and trimming were read from the DNA, whereas the V and J calls and clone size are those reported in that table. The data hold about 250,000 clones, with more than 65% observed a single time. The CDR3 runs 13 residues. Per the germline V gene, CDR1 is KGHSY and CDR2 is FQNENV. V shed 0 bases and J shed 4 bases, with 6 bases lying between them. This chain uses TRBV16 with TRBJ1-2, with a tentative D call TRBD1 (5 bases). This TCR derives from a man over 45 with active or convalescent COVID-19. The source material was peripheral blood. CDR3 DNA: TGTGCCAGCAGCCAATCCGACAGCTATGGCTACACCTTC. Its translation: CASSQSDSYGYTF.